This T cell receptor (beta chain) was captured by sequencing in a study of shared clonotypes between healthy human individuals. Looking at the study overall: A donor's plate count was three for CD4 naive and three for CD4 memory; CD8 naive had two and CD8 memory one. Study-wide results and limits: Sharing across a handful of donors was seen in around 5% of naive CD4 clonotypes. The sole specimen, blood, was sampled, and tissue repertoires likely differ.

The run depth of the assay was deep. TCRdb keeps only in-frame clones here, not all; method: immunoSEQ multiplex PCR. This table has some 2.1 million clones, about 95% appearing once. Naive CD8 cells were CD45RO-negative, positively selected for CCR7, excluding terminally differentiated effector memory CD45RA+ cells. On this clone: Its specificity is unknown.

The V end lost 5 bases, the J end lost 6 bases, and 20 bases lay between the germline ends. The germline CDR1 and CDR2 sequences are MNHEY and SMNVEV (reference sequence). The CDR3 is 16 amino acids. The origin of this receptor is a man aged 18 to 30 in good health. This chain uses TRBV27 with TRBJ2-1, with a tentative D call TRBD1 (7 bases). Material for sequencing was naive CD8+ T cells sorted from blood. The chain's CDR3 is CASSPSRGEYSNEQFF. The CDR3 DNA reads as TGTGCCAGCAGTCCTTCCAGGGGGGAGTATAGCAATGAGCAGTTCTTC.